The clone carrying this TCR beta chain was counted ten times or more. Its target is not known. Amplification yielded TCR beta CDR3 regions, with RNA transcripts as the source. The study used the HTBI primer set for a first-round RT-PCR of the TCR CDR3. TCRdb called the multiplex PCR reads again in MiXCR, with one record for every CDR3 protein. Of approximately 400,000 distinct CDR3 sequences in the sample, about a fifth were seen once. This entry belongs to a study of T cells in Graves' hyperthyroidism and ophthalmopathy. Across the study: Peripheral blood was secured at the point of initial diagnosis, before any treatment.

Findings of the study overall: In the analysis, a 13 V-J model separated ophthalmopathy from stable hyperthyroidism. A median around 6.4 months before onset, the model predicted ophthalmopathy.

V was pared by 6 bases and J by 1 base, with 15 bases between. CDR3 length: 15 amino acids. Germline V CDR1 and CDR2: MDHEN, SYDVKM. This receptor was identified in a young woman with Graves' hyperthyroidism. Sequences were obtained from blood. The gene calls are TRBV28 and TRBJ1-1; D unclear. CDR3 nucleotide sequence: TGTGCCAGCAGAGGGAGGGCAGATCGGAACACTGAAGCTTTCTTT. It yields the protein CASRGRADRNTEAFF.